Listed below are T cell receptor beta chains from one sample, sequenced in a study of tumor-infiltrating lymphocytes in oesophageal squamous cell carcinoma. Each CDR3 protein is one row after TCRdb ran MiXCR on the PCR reads. This sample carries about 16,000 distinct CDR3 sequences, 35% to 50% of them seen once, and the ten largest clones take around 28%. Sequences were obtained from esophageal tumor tissue. These receptors were collected from a male donor with esophageal squamous cell carcinoma. The CDR3 runs from the conserved cysteine through the conserved F or W. A D gene is named only where the DNA matches it firmly. The size entry is marked missing in some rows and otherwise reads once, few, many or a size class.

V gene,D gene,J gene,clone size,CDR3 protein,CDR3 DNA
TRBV7-8,NA,TRBJ1-5,NA,CASSLADRFSNQPQHF,TGTGCCAGCAGCTTAGCAGACAGGTTTAGCAATCAGCCCCAGCATTTT
TRBV7-3,NA,TRBJ2-1,once,CASSPYTSSKVNEQFF,TGTGCCAGCAGCCCCTACACTAGCAGTAAAGTCAATGAGCAGTTCTTC
TRBV12-3/TRBV12-4,NA,TRBJ2-1,NA,CASRSSPSSYNEQFF,TGTGCCAGCAGGTCCTCCCCTAGCTCCTACAATGAGCAGTTCTTC
TRBV7-6,NA,TRBJ2-5,NA,CASSPTPRETQYF,TGTGCCAGCAGCCCTACCCCGCGGGAGACCCAGTACTTC
TRBV5-6,NA,TRBJ2-1,NA,CASSSDLNLDGQFF,TGTGCCAGCAGCTCGGATTTGAATCTTGATGGGCAGTTCTTC
TRBV7-2,TRBD2,TRBJ2-7,few,CASSLLAGGGEQYF,TGTGCCAGCAGCCTACTAGCGGGAGGCGGCGAGCAGTACTTC
TRBV5-5,TRBD2,TRBJ2-5,NA,CASSFKGTSGRETQYF,TGTGCCAGCAGCTTCAAGGGGACTAGCGGGAGAGAGACCCAGTACTTC
TRBV7-2,NA,TRBJ1-2,NA,CASSLDRMDYGYTF,TGTGCCAGCAGCTTAGACAGGATGGACTATGGCTACACCTTC
TRBV7-2,TRBD2,TRBJ2-3,NA,CASSLVAGGGDTQYF,TGTGCCAGCAGCTTAGTTGCGGGAGGGGGAGATACGCAGTATTTT
TRBV5-1,NA,TRBJ1-3,many,CASSALTTSSGNTIYF,TGCGCCAGCAGCGCACTGACAACCAGCTCTGGAAACACCATATATTTT
TRBV2,TRBD1,TRBJ1-1,many,CASTWDRASGMNTEAFF,TGTGCCAGCACATGGGACAGGGCCTCTGGAATGAACACTGAAGCTTTCTTT
TRBV7-6,TRBD1,TRBJ2-5,NA,CASSPLQGAGGTQYF,TGTGCTAGCAGCCCGTTACAGGGGGCAGGGGGGACCCAGTACTTC
TRBV7-9,NA,TRBJ1-6,many,CASSRGTSPLHF,TGTGCCAGCAGCCGAGGGACATCACCCCTCCACTTT
TRBV6-1,NA,TRBJ2-1,many,CASSYRVDNEQFF,TGTGCCAGCAGTTACAGGGTCGACAATGAGCAGTTCTTC
TRBV7-6,NA,TRBJ2-6,NA,CASSLGPGGANVLTF,TGTGCCAGCAGCTTGGGCCCGGGGGGGGCCAACGTCCTGACTTTC
TRBV7-6,NA,TRBJ2-7,many,CASSLGSGGARDNEQYF,TGTGCCAGCAGCTTAGGATCCGGGGGCGCGCGGGACAATGAGCAGTACTTC